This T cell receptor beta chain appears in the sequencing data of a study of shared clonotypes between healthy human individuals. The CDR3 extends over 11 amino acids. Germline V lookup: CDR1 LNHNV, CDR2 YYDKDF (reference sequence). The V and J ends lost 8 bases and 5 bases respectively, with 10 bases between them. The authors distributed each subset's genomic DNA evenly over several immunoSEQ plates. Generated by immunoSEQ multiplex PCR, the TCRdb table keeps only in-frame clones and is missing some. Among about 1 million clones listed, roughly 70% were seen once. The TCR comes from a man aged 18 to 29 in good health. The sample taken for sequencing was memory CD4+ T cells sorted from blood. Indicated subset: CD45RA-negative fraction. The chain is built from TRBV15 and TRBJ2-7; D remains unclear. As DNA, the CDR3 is TGTGCCACCGACCCGTTTAACGAGCAGTACTTC. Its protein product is CATDPFNEQYF.